This T cell receptor beta chain was observed in a study of shared clonotypes between healthy human individuals. How the authors handled the data: ImmunoSEQ sequences covered only the junction and lacked quality scores; filtering therefore differed. TCRdb's table, derived via immunoSEQ multiplex PCR, lists solely in-frame clones and lacks some. The V and J calls and clone size are taken from that table; D and trimming were inferred from the DNA. Of more than 550,000 clones in the sample, 90% were seen once. On this clone itself: Its antigen is unidentified.

CDR1 and CDR2 (germline): SGHNT, YENEEA. The V end was cut by 5 bases, the J end by 7 bases, with 24 bases between. The CDR3 consists of 17 residues. Overall study results and limits: Estimated richness was generally greater in naive than memory subsets.

The clonotype was recovered from a man aged 18 to 29 in good health. Some clones in this sample may be carry-over from other donors' samples. The sequencing input was memory CD8+ T cells from PBMCs. The subset is: CD45RO+ cells pooled with CCR7-negative TemRA cells. This chain uses TRBV11-3 with TRBJ2-1; possible D gene TRBD2, 7 bases. The CDR3 DNA is TGTGCCAGCAGCCCAGGGGCTAGCGGAGGAAGGTGGAATGAGCAGTTCTTC. This gives the protein CASSPGASGGRWNEQFF.